Presented here are 20 T cell receptor beta chains from one specimen sequenced in a study of blood T cell repertoires in COVID-19. Data came from immunoSEQ multiplex PCR; TCRdb stores just in-frame clones and leaves some out. The sample has about 160,000 clones; approximately 86% are singletons. Sequenced: peripheral blood. All receptors come from a woman aged 55-70 years who had recovered from COVID-19.

The V and J genes are TRBV2 and TRBJ2-4, with TRBD2 matching 11 bases. The CDR3 contains 14 residues. After removal of 4 bases from V and 6 bases from J, the junction contained 2 bases not matched to a gene. Per germline, CDR1 SNHLY and CDR2 FYNNEI. CDR3 residues: CASSGGLAVNIQYF. The DNA of the CDR3 is TGTGCCAGCAGTGGGGGACTAGCGGTAAACATTCAGTACTTC.

The chain carries TRBV5-4 and TRBJ2-5; the match to TRBD2 covers 11 bases. V gave up 4 bases and J gave up 5 bases; unmatched junction bases: 13. The length of the CDR3 is 17 residues. Germline V gene data show CDR1 as SGHNT and CDR2 as YYREEE (reference sequence). DNA of the CDR3: TGTGCCAGCAGCCCCGGGGGAACTAGCGGGGGTGGTGAGACCCAGTACTTC. This sequence encodes CASSPGGTSGGGETQYF.

The table lists this clone with a count of one. The V and J genes are TRBV25-1 and TRBJ2-5, with D possibly matching TRBD2 (6 bases). V lost 7 bases to trimming and J lost 5 bases, with 14 bases between them. CDR1 and CDR2 from the germline V gene are MGHDK and SYGVNS. The CDR3 totals 13 residues. The CDR3 loop is CASKGLDGETQYF. The CDR3 coding sequence is TGTGCCAGCAAGGGACTCGACGGGGAGACCCAGTACTTC. The full variable domain, its missing parts supplied by reference TRBV25-1 and TRBJ2-5, is EADIYQTPRYLVIGTGKKITLECSQTMGHDKMYWYQQDPGMELHLIHYSYGVNSTEKGDLSSESTVSRIRTEHFPLTLESARPSHTSQYLCASKGLDGETQYFGPGTRLLVL.

The V gene is TRBV30, the J gene TRBJ1-6; possible D gene TRBD1, 5 bases. This CDR3 region has 15 residues. Germline V gives CDR1 GTSNPN, CDR2 SVGIG (reference sequence). Between the trimmed V and J ends, which lost 8 bases and 0 bases, there was a span of 14 bases. This chain's CDR3 is CALHRSASYNSPLHF. CDR3 sequence (DNA): TGTGCCCTTCACAGGTCCGCCTCCTATAATTCACCCCTCCACTTT.

The V call is TRBV3-1 (or the pseudogene TRBV3-2), the J call TRBJ2-5, with D maybe TRBD2 (5 bases). Germline V gene data show CDR1 as LGHDT and CDR2 as YNNKEL (reference sequence). Trimming cost V 4 bases and J 5 bases, with 8 bases left between them. The CDR3 loop spans 12 amino acids. The CDR3 sequence: CASSPQRETQYF. The CDR3 DNA sequence: TGTGCCAGCAGCCCGCAGCGGGAGACCCAGTACTTC.

The rearrangement uses TRBV5-1 and TRBJ2-7, with D possibly matching TRBD2 (5 bases). Trimming removed 4 bases from V and 6 bases from J, with 20 bases in between. CDR1 and CDR2 (germline): SGHRS, YFSETQ. The length of the CDR3 is 15 residues. In DNA, the CDR3 is TGCGCCAGCAGCCCCGGCGGACTTTCCCCCACCGAGCAGTACTTC. Protein product: CASSPGGLSPTEQYF.

This clone has a single count. V usage is TRBV21-1 and J usage is TRBJ1-2; the table gives TRBD1 as D, unverified against the DNA. TRBV21-1 is a recognized pseudogene. The CDR3 length is 16 residues. CDR3 sequence (DNA): TGTGCCAGCAGCTTTAGGGGACAGGGGGACCACTATGGCTACACCTTC. It translates to CASSFRGQGDHYGYTF.

This clone was seen a handful of times. The chain's CDR3 is CASSPPVGTGGIEQYF. The CDR3 DNA sequence: TGTGCCAGCTCACCACCAGTTGGGACAGGGGGCATCGAGCAGTACTTC. V usage is TRBV18 and J usage is TRBJ2-7; 12 nucleotides agree with TRBD1. The length of the CDR3 is 16 residues. The junction had 6 bases not matched to a gene; V was cut back by 0 bases and J by 6 bases. The germline V gene encodes CDR1 KGHSH and CDR2 LQKENI. Looking up the rest from reference TRBV18 and TRBJ2-7 gives the full variable domain: NAGVMQNPRHLVRRRGQEARLRCSPMKGHSHVYWYRQLPEEGLKFMVYLQKENIIDESGMPKERFSAEFPKEGPSILRIQQVVRGDSAAYFCASSPPVGTGGIEQYFGPGTRLTVT.

This chain links TRBV7-2 with TRBJ2-7, with TRBD2 matching 7 bases. J lost 2 bases, V lost 2 bases, and 3 bases had no gene match. CDR3 length equals 14 residues. Germline V gene lookup returns CDR1 SGHTA and CDR2 FQGNSA. The CDR3 reads CASSLKGGPYEQYF. DNA of the CDR3: TGTGCCAGCAGCTTAAAGGGAGGGCCCTACGAGCAGTACTTC. The entire variable domain, with the rest obtained from reference TRBV7-2 and TRBJ2-7, is as follows: GAGVSQSPSNKVTEKGKDVELRCDPISGHTALYWYRQSLGQGLEFLIYFQGNSAPDKSGLPSDRFSAERTGGSVSTLTIQRTQQEDSAVYLCASSLKGGPYEQYFGPGTRLTVT.

CDR3 coding DNA: TGCGCCAGCAGCCCGTCACAGGGGGTCGGGGGCTACACCTTC. Encoded protein: CASSPSQGVGGYTF. The rearrangement uses TRBV4-1 and TRBJ1-2; 8 positions match TRBD1. The CDR3 is 14 amino acids. The germline V gene encodes CDR1 MGHRA and CDR2 YSYEKL. V gave up 4 bases and J gave up 8 bases; unmatched junction bases: 9.

This clone was counted a single time. The J gene is TRBJ1-1, the V gene TRBV5-4, with 7 bases matching TRBD1. CDR1 and CDR2 (germline): SGHNT, YYREEE (reference sequence). V gave up 0 bases and J gave up 7 bases; unmatched junction bases: 9. The CDR3 is made up of 15 amino acids. The CDR3 loop reads CASSLAGDRSDEAFF. The CDR3 nucleotides read TGTGCCAGCAGCTTGGCCGGGGACAGAAGTGATGAAGCTTTCTTT.

The genes are TRBV27 and TRBJ2-1; D gene ambiguous. V was shortened by 5 bases and J by 0 bases, with 11 bases between the two germline ends. This CDR3 is 15 amino acids long. Germline V gives CDR1 MNHEY, CDR2 SMNVEV (reference sequence). In DNA form, the CDR3 reads TGTGCCAGCAGTCCTTACTTAGACTCCTACAATGAGCAGTTCTTC. Translated: CASSPYLDSYNEQFF.

This sequence joins TRBV5-1 and TRBJ1-6, with 7 positions matching TRBD1. This CDR3 comprises 16 residues. Germline-derived CDR1 and CDR2 are SGHRS and YFSETQ. The junction had 7 bases not matched to a gene; V was cut back by 0 bases and J by 7 bases. Written as DNA, the CDR3 is TGCGCCAGCAGCTTGGAGGCCGGGACAGAGAATTCACCCCTCCACTTT. Protein: CASSLEAGTENSPLHF.

V and J are TRBV9 and TRBJ1-6; 7 bases line up with TRBD1. The germline V gene encodes CDR1 SGDLS and CDR2 YYNGEE. The CDR3 length is 12 residues. J lost 9 bases, V lost 4 bases, and 1 base had no gene match. The CDR3 region is CASSYRGSPLHF. The CDR3 DNA sequence: TGTGCCAGCAGCTACAGGGGTTCACCCCTCCACTTT.

This clone was seen more than once but under ten times. V is TRBV7-9 and J is TRBJ1-3; 7 nucleotides match TRBD1. From germline, CDR1 is SEHNR and CDR2 FQNEAQ (reference sequence). Losses at the gene ends were 1 base for V and 3 bases for J; bases not matched to a gene: 9. The CDR3 has 17 amino acids. CDR3 sequence: CASSLVIGTEGGNTIYF. CDR3 in DNA: TGTGCCAGCAGCTTAGTGATCGGGACAGAGGGTGGAAACACCATATATTTT.

V usage is TRBV4-3 and J usage is TRBJ2-2, with 14 nucleotides matching TRBD2. Per the germline V gene, CDR1 is LGHNA and CDR2 is YSLEER. V was pared by 1 base and J by 7 bases, with 5 bases of the junction left unmatched. This CDR3 is 17 amino acids long. The CDR3 reads CASSQGGLAGASGELFF. In DNA form, the CDR3 reads TGCGCCAGCAGCCAAGGGGGACTAGCGGGGGCCAGCGGGGAGCTGTTTTTT.

The V and J genes are TRBV21-1 and TRBJ1-3; the D call TRBD1 from the table was never checked on the DNA. TRBV21-1 counts as a pseudogene. The CDR3 totals 17 residues. The DNA of the CDR3 is TGTGCCAGCAGCAATCCCGGACAGGGATCTACTGGAAACACCATATATTTT. Protein sequence: CASSNPGQGSTGNTIYF.

The J gene is TRBJ1-2, the V gene TRBV4-1; D is undetermined. This CDR3 is built from 15 residues. V was shortened by 2 bases and J by 8 bases, with 18 bases between the two germline ends. Germline V CDR1 and CDR2: MGHRA, YSYEKL. This CDR3 reads CASSQLHLADRGYTF. The CDR3, as DNA: TGCGCCAGCAGCCAACTCCATCTGGCAGATCGAGGCTACACCTTC.

The rearrangement links TRBV9 to TRBJ1-3; 9 positions match TRBD1. V lost 1 base and J lost 0; bases outside the gene matches: 5. Germline V gives CDR1 SGDLS, CDR2 YYNGEE. The CDR3 has 17 residues. The CDR3 DNA reads TGTGCCAGCAGCGTAAATACAGGGGGCAGCTCTGGAAACACCATATATTTT. This sequence encodes CASSVNTGGSSGNTIYF.

This chain joins TRBV27 and TRBJ1-5, with D possibly being TRBD1 (5 bases). CDR1 is MNHEY and CDR2 is SMNVEV in the germline V gene (reference sequence). V dropped 5 bases and J dropped 2 bases, with 10 bases sitting between them. This CDR3 comprises 14 residues. CDR3 coding DNA: TGTGCCAGCAGTGCCCAGGGTGGCAATCAGCCCCAGCATTTT. Its protein product is CASSAQGGNQPQHF.